The sequence of this T cell receptor (beta chain) was determined in a study of blood T cell repertoires in COVID-19. Whole-study context: The United States, Italy and Spain provided the acute and convalescent COVID-19 samples.

CDR3 size: 15 residues. With V trimmed by 1 base and J by 4 bases, 5 bases remained unmatched. Germline CDR1 and CDR2: SGHNT and YENEEA. Method: immunoSEQ multiplex PCR; TCRdb's copy keeps in-frame clones and lacks some. The sample comprises under 200,000 clones, more than 70% of which are singletons, and roughly 5.9% rests with the top ten. The genes are TRBV11-3 and TRBJ2-3, with TRBD1 matching 7 bases. The specimen was PBMCs or T cells enriched from blood (not recorded which). The receptor's source is a man in his forties with acute COVID-19. The CDR3 sequence: CASSLGDSGADTQYF. The CDR3 DNA reads as TGTGCCAGCAGCTTAGGGGACAGTGGCGCAGATACGCAGTATTTT. Full variable domain (outside the CDR3, taken from reference TRBV11-3 and TRBJ2-3): EAGVVQSPRYKIIEKKQPVAFWCNPISGHNTLYWYLQNLGQGPELLIRYENEEAVDDSQLPKDRFSAERLKGVDSTLKIQPAELGDSAVYLCASSLGDSGADTQYFGPGTRLTVL.